This T cell receptor (beta chain) is from a study of T cells in Graves' hyperthyroidism and ophthalmopathy. The TCR beta CDR3 regions underwent amplification using RNA transcripts as the source. The TCR CDR3 first-round RT-PCR relied on the HTBI primer set. One entry per CDR3 protein results from TCRdb running MiXCR on the multiplex PCR reads. The sample includes 300,000 or so distinct CDR3 sequences, approximately 15% of them seen just once. Trimming removed 0 bases from V and 1 base from J, with 16 bases in between. The CDR3 spans 18 residues. Germline-derived CDR1 and CDR2 are MNHEY and SVGEGT. The TCR was taken from a woman aged 55-75 years with Graves' ophthalmopathy. Sequencing was carried out using blood. The chain couples TRBV6-2 or TRBV6-3 to TRBJ1-5; D perhaps matches TRBD1 (5 bases). The CDR3 DNA follows: TGTGCCAGCAGTTACTCGTTGGCAGGGCCGGCAAGCAATCAGCCCCAGCATTTT. This gives the protein CASSYSLAGPASNQPQHF.